Given below is one TCR beta chain in context. The germline CDR1 and CDR2 sequences are LGHDT and YNNKEL (reference sequence). V was pared by 4 bases and J by 4 bases, with 9 bases between. The CDR3 spans 13 residues. The data originate from a study of control samples from healthy donors and cancer patients. Clones were sequenced by immunoSEQ multiplex PCR, and TCRdb holds only the in-frame ones, with some missing. The profile shows tens of thousands of clones, 85% to 95% of them singletons. The rearrangement joins TRBV3-1 (or the pseudogene TRBV3-2) to TRBJ2-3; no firm D call. The sequencing input was blood. The source of this sequence is a young man in good health. DNA for the CDR3: TGTGCCAGCAGCCGCGCTGGGGCAGATACGCAGTATTTT. This sequence encodes CASSRAGADTQYF.